This entry lists 2 T cell receptor beta chains sequenced from one sample in a study of T-cell reconstitution after alpha-beta-depleted transplantation in children. A TCRbeta library incorporating unique molecular identifiers was prepared. TCRdb reanalysed the PCR reads using MiXCR and keeps one entry per CDR3 protein. The sample includes about 540,000 distinct CDR3 sequences, 15% to 20% of them seen just once. The input for sequencing was PBMCs from the stem cell graft donor, taken from the stem cell graft. Every receptor here comes from a human donor who donated a stem cell graft to a child with acute lymphoblastic leukemia.

This chain links TRBV4-1 with TRBJ2-1; D uncertain. This CDR3 has 15 amino acids. Trimming cost V 2 bases and J 6 bases, with 14 bases left between them. Germline loops: CDR1 MGHRA, CDR2 YSYEKL. The CDR3 DNA is TGCGCCAGCAGCCAAACCCGGGCACTTTTCAATGAGCAGTTCTTC. This sequence encodes CASSQTRALFNEQFF.

The CDR3 sequence: CSAQGPDTQYF. The CDR3 DNA is TGCAGTGCGCAGGGCCCAGATACGCAGTATTTT. The chain employs TRBV20-1 and TRBJ2-3, with a weak D call TRBD1 (5 bases). This CDR3 region has 11 residues. V was clipped by 6 bases and J by 4 bases, with 8 bases between them. Germline-derived CDR1 and CDR2 are DFQATT and SNEGSKA (reference sequence).